This T cell receptor beta chain was obtained from a study of cytomegalovirus exposure and HLA in healthy donors. Findings and limits, study-wide: A list of roughly 160 TCR beta chains associated with cytomegalovirus was given. In vitro work confirmed that a few CMV-associated chains recognize CMV antigens. It was assumed in the presence/absence analyses that sequencing depth was roughly uniform across donors.

V was shortened by 5 bases and J by 14 bases, with 21 bases between the two germline ends. The CDR3 spans 14 residues. The germline V gene has CDR1 SNHLY and CDR2 FYNNEI. A word on this clone: What it binds is unknown.

In the PCR, 60 Vbeta and 13 Jbeta primers were used. The method was immunoSEQ multiplex PCR; TCRdb's version includes in-frame clones alone and lacks a portion of them. The sample holds about 150,000 clones, approximately 80% seen once. The origin of this receptor is a woman aged 50 to 65 in good health and CMV-seropositive. This chain joins TRBV2 and TRBJ1-4; perhaps TRBD1 as D (6 bases). The source material was PBMCs. The CDR3 here is CASSRTATNESLFF. The CDR3 DNA sequence: TGTGCCAGCAGTAGGACAGCCACTAATGAAAGCCTGTTTTTT.